This T cell receptor (beta chain) was found in a study of cytomegalovirus exposure and HLA in healthy donors. The wider study: Of all 400 or so donors who were genotyped, roughly 81% belonged to the Caucasian-associated ancestry cluster. Findings and limits, study-wide: CMV serostatus was the sole immune exposure information available. Approximately 18,000 TCR beta sequences were associated with HLA alleles at 0.05 false discovery rate in a later analysis. Analysis was performed later, and it showed HLA-associated TCR beta chains to be more clonally expanded than equally common others.

For this clone: Its target is not known. Mismatch with germline at one junction end may stem from a read error.

The CDR3 contains 12 residues. Germline values: CDR1 SEHNR, CDR2 FQNEAQ (reference sequence). It was with 60 Vbeta and 13 Jbeta primers that the PCR ran. The repertoire was sequenced with immunoSEQ multiplex PCR; TCRdb's copy has only in-frame clones and lacks some. The data show roughly 130,000 clones, with roughly 88% seen just once and about 3% held by the top ten. J is TRBJ1-1 and V is TRBV7-9; D gene ambiguous. The sequence was collected from a woman between 18 and 29 years old in good health and CMV-seropositive. Sequencing was done on a sample of PBMCs. CDR3 DNA sequence: TGTTCCAGCAGCTGGCTCGACACTGAAGCTTTCTTT. This encodes CSSSWLDTEAFF.